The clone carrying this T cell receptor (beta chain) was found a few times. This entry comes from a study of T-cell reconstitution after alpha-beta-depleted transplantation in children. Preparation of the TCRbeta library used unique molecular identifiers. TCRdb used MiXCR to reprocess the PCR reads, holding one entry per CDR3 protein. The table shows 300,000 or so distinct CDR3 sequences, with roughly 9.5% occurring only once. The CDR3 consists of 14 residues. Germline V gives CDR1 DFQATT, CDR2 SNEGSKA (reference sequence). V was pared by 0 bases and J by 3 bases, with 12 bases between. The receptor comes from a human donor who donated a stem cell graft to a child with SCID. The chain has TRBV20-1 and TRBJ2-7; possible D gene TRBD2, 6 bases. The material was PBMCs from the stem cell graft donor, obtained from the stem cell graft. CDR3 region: CSARERGSSYEQYF. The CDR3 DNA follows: TGCAGTGCTAGAGAACGGGGGTCGAGCTACGAGCAGTACTTC.